This T cell receptor beta chain was documented in a study of Ad26.COV2.S vaccination and SARS-CoV-2 variants. For this clone: One end of the junction fails to match germline, which may point to a read error.

The assay was immunoSEQ multiplex PCR, and TCRdb's table has in-frame clones only and misses some. The data show approximately 140,000 clones, more than 80% seen once. The CDR3 consists of 14 residues. Germline loops: CDR1 SGHTA, CDR2 FQGNSA. The chain is built from TRBV7-2 and TRBJ2-3; D unclear. The TCR was taken from a human donor who had recovered from COVID-19. The sample consisted of peripheral blood, taken after recovery from COVID-19. CDR3 sequence: CASTLPPPLTPTYF. The DNA for the CDR3 is TGTGCCAGCACCTTACCTCCCCCGCTGACCCCGACGTATTTT.